This paragraph covers one T cell receptor beta chain sequence. Its antigen is unknown. The record originates from a study of CD8+ T cells in alopecia areata. Study results and limitations: Shared TCR sequences were less clear between patients than in mice, possibly partly from HLA diversity. Clonality exceeded that of normal scalp in lesional scalp, most notably in alopecia totalis/universalis.

The CDR3 extends over 15 amino acids. Germline CDR1 SGHTA, CDR2 FQGNSA. The germline V and J ends were trimmed by 1 base and 2 bases, with 9 bases remaining between them. The sequencing template was cDNA reverse transcribed from extracted RNA. Profiling relied on immunoSEQ multiplex PCR, and the TCRdb table lists in-frame clones only, not all of them. The profile shows about 200,000 clones, about two fifths of them singletons. Stated treatment: oral pan-JAK inhibitor, 5-10 mg twice daily. This specimen was CD4+ T cells sorted from blood, taken at approximately week 34, from a patient treated with tofacitinib. This sequence originates from a human donor with alopecia areata. V is TRBV7-2 and J is TRBJ1-5; D unresolved. The CDR3 DNA follows: TGTGCCAGCAGCTTAGTCGTCGTAGGCAATCAGCCCCAGCATTTT. Protein product: CASSLVVVGNQPQHF.